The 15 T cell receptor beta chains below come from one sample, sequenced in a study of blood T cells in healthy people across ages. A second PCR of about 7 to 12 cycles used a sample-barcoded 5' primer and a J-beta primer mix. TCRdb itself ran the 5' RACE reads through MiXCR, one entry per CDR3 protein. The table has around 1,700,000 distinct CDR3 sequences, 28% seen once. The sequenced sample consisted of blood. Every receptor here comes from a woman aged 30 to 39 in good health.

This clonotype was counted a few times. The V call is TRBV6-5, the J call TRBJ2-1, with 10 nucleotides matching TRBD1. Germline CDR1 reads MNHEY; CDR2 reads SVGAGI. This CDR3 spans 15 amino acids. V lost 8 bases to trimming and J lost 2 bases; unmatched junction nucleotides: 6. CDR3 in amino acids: CASGSDRGPYNEQFF. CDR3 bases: TGTGCCAGCGGTTCTGACAGGGGGCCCTACAATGAGCAGTTCTTC.

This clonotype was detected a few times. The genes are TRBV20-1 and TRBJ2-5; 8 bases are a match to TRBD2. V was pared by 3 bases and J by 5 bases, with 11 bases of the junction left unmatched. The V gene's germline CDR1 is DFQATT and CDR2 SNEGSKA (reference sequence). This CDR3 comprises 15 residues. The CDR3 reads CSARRTGGPAETQYF. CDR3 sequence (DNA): TGCAGTGCTAGGCGGACGGGGGGGCCTGCCGAGACCCAGTACTTC.

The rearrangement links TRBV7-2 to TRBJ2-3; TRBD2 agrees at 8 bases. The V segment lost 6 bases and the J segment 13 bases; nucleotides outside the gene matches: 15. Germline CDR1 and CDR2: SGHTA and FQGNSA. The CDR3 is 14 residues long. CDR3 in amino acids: CASSQGLAADMEYF. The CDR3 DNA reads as TGTGCCAGCAGTCAAGGACTAGCCGCAGATATGGAGTATTTT. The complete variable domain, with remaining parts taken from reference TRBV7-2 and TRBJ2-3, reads GAGVSQSPSNKVTEKGKDVELRCDPISGHTALYWYRQSLGQGLEFLIYFQGNSAPDKSGLPSDRFSAERTGGSVSTLTIQRTQQEDSAVYLCASSQGLAADMEYFGPGTRLTVL.

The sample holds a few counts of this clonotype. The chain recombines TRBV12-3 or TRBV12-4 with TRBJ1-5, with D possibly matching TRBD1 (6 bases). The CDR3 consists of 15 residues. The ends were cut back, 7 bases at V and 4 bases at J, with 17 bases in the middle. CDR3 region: CASTSWGTPNQPQHF. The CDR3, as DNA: TGTGCCAGCACCTCCTGGGGGACACCAAATCAGCCCCAGCATTTT.

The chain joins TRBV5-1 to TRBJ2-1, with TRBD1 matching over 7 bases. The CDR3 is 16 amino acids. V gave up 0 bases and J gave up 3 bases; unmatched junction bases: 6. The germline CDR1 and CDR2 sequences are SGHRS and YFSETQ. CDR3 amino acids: CASSLDPGQLYNEQFF. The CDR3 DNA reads TGCGCCAGCAGCTTGGATCCGGGACAGCTCTACAATGAGCAGTTCTTC.

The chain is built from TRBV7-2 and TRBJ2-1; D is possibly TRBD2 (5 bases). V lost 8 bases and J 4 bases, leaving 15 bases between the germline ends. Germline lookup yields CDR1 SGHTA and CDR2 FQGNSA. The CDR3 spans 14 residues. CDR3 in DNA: TGTGCCAGCGGATTCAGCGGAGCTTACAATGAGCAGTTCTTC. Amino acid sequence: CASGFSGAYNEQFF.

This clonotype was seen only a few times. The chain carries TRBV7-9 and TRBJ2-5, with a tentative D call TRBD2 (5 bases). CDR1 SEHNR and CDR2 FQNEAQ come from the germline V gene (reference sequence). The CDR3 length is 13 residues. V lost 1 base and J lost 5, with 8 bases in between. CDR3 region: CASSLELVETQYF. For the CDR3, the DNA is TGTGCCAGCAGCTTAGAACTAGTGGAGACCCAGTACTTC.

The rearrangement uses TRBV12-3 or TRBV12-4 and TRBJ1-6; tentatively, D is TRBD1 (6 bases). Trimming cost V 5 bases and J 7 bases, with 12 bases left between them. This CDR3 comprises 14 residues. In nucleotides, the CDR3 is TGTGCCAGCAGTCCCGGGACACGGAATTCACCCCTCCACTTT. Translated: CASSPGTRNSPLHF.

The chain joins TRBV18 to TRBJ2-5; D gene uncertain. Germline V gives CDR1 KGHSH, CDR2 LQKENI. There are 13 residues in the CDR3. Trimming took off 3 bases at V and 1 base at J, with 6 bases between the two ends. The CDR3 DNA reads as TGTGCCAGCTCACCGACACCCCAAGAGACCCAGTACTTC. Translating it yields CASSPTPQETQYF.

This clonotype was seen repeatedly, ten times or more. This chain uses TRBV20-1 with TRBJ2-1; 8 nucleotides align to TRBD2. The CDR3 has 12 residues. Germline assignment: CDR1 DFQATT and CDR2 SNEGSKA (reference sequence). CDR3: CGGAGGYNEQFF. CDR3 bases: TGCGGAGGGGCGGGGGGCTACAATGAGCAGTTCTTC.

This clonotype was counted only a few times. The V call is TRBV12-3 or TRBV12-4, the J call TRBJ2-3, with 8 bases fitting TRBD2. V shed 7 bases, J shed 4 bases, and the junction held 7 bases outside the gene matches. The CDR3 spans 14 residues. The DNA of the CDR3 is TGTGCCAGCACCCTCGGGGGGGCCGCAGATACGCAGTATTTT. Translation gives CASTLGGAADTQYF.

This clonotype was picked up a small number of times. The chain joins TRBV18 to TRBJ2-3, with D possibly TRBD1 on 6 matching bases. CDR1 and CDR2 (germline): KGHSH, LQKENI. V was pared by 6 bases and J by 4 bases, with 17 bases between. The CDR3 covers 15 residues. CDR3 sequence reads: CASSPGLGGSDTQYF. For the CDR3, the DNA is TGTGCCAGCTCTCCGGGCCTAGGGGGATCAGATACGCAGTATTTT.

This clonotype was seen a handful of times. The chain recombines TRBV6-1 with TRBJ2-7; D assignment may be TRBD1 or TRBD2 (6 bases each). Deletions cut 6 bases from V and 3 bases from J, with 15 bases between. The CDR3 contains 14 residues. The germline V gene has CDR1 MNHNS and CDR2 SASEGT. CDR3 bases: TGTGCCAGCAGAGGGGGGCCGGTCCACTACGAGCAGTACTTC. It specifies CASRGGPVHYEQYF.

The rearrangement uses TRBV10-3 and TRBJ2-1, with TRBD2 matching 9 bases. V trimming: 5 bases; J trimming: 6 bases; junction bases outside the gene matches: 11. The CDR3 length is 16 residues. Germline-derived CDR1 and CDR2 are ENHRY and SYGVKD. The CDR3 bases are TGTGCCATCAGTTGGACTAGCGATACTACTAGCAATGAGCAGTTCTTC. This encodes CAISWTSDTTSNEQFF.

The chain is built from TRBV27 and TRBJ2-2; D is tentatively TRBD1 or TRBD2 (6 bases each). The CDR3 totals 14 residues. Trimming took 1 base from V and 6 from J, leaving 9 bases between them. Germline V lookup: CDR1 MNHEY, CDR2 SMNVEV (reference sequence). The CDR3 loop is CASSLYREAGELFF. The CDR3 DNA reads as TGTGCCAGCAGTTTATACAGGGAGGCCGGGGAGCTGTTTTTT.